At least ten counts were recorded for the clone carrying this T cell receptor (beta chain). What it recognizes is unknown. TCR alpha and beta CDR3 regions were amplified from RNA using iRepertoire nested multiplex PCR. One-step reverse transcription and amplification started from around 100-400 ng of tissue mRNA or PBMC total RNA. TCRdb reprocessed the multiplex PCR reads with MiXCR, giving one entry per CDR3 protein. The data hold about 180,000 distinct CDR3 sequences, with about 40% observed a single time. V was trimmed by 1 base and J by 1 base, leaving 9 bases between them. Germline-derived CDR1 and CDR2 are MDHEN and SYDVKM. The length of the CDR3 is 15 residues. The data were taken from a study of glioma-infiltrating T cells. Findings and caveats of the study: Above-expected tissue-blood divergence occurred in all gliomas, most in low-grade ones. CDR3 overlap between tissue and blood was very small.

This receptor was identified in a human donor with low-grade glioma or glioblastoma, undergoing nonglioma brain surgery, or in good health (not recorded which). The rearrangement uses TRBV28 and TRBJ2-3; weak D call: TRBD2 (5 bases). The specimen was glioma tissue, nonneoplastic brain tissue, or PBMCs (not recorded which). This CDR3 reads CASSLFGGRTDTQYF. DNA for the CDR3: TGTGCCAGCAGTTTATTCGGCGGGCGCACAGATACGCAGTATTTT.